This TCR beta chain was captured in a study of spatial heterogeneity in lung cancer. Study summary: Strong correlation linked TCR transcript counts in tumor regions to a T cell module score derived from matched bulk RNA-seq. Study results and caveats: Tumoral mutation counts were tracked by counts of expanded intratumoral alpha and beta TCRs.

MiXCR was run by TCRdb on the 5' RACE reads, yielding one entry per CDR3 protein. Of some 6,000 distinct CDR3 sequences in the sample, about a sixth were seen once. This clonotype rates as medium-sized. Its specificity is not known. Time point in this sample: sample taken at primary tumor resection. Whole RNA came from tumor, nontumor lung or frozen PBMC and was sequenced without being sorted. The germline V gene encodes CDR1 SGHVS and CDR2 FNYEAQ. The length of the CDR3 is 15 residues. The V and J ends lost 0 bases and 3 bases respectively, with 11 bases between them. The sequence was collected from a male donor with early-stage non-small cell lung cancer. The sequences come from lung tumor tissue, collected at surgery. The V and J genes are TRBV7-6 and TRBJ2-5; the D is unclear. The DNA of the CDR3 is TGTGCCAGCAGCTTAGCGCACTCAAGTAAAGAGACCCAGTACTTC. This gives the protein CASSLAHSSKETQYF. The entire variable domain, with the rest obtained from reference TRBV7-6 and TRBJ2-5, is as follows: GAGVSQSPRYKVTKRGQDVALRCDPISGHVSLYWYRQALGQGPEFLTYFNYEAQQDKSGLPNDRFSAERPEGSISTLTIQRTEQRDSAMYRCASSLAHSSKETQYFGPGTRLLVL.